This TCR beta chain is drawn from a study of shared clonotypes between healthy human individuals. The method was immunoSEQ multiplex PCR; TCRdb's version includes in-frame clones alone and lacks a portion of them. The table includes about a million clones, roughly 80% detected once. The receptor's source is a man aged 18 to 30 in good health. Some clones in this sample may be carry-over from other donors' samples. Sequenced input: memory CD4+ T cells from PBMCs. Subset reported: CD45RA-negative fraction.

The CDR3 region has the DNA TGTGCCAGCAGCCCGTCCCCAGGTACCGATGAAAAACTGTTTTTT. This codes for CASSPSPGTDEKLFF. The rearrangement joins TRBV5-4 to TRBJ1-4; no definite D call. Trimming pared 4 bases from V and 6 bases from J, leaving 16 bases between. The CDR3 spans 15 residues. CDR1 SGHNT and CDR2 YYREEE come from the germline V gene (reference sequence).